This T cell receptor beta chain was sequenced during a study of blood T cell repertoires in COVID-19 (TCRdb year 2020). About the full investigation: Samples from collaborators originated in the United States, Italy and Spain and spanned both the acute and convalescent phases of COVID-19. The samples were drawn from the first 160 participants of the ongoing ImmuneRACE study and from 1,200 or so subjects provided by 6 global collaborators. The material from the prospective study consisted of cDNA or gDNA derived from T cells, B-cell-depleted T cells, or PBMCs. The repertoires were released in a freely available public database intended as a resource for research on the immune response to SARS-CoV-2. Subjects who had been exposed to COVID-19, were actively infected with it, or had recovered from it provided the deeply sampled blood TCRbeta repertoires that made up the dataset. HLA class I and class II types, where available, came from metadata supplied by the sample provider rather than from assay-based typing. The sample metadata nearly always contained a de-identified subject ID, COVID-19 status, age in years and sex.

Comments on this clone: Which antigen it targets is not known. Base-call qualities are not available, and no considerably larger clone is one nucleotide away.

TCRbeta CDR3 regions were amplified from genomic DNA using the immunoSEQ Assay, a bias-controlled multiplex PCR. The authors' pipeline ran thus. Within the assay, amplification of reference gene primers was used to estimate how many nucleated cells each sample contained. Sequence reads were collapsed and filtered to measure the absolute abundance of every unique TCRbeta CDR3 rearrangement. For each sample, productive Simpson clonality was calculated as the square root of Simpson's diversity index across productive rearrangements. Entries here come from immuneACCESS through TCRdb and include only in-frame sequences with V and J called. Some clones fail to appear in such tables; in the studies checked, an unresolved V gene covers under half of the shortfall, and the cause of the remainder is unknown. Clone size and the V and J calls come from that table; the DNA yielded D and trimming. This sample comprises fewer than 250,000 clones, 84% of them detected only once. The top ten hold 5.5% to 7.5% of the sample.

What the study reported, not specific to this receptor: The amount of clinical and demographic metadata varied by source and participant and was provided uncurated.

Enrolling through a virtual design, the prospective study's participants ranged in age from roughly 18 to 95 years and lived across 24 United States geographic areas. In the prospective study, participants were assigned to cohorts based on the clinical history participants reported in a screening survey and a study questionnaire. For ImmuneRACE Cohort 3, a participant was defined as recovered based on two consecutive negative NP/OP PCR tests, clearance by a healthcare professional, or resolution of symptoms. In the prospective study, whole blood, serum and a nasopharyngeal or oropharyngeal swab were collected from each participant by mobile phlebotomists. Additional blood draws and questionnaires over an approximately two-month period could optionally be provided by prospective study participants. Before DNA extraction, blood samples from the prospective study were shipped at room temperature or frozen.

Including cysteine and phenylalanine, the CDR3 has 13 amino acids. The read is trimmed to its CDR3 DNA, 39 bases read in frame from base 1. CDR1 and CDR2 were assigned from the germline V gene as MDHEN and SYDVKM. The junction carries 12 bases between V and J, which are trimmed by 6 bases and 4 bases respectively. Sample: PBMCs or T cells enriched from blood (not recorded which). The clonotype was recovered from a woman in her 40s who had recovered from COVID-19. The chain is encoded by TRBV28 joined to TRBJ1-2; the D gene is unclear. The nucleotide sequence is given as TGTGCCAGCAGCCCTCCCCGGGGCTATGGCTACACCTTC. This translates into CASSPPRGYGYTF.